This T cell receptor (beta chain) was captured in a study of T cell responses to AZD1222 COVID-19 vaccine (dated by TCRdb to the early 2020s). Regarding the study in general: TCR sequencing was performed for roughly 250 trial participants, of whom about 200 were given two doses of AZD1222 and around 25 were given two doses of MenACWY control vaccine. Trial participants were enrolled by age into 18-55, 56-69 and 70-plus year subgroups, with roughly 160, 29 and 62 TCR-sequenced participants respectively.

Results and caveats for the whole study, not just this receptor: Nearly half of unique spike-specific TCRs reportedly recognized epitopes outside regions mutated in the B.1.351 and B.1.1.7 variants. In the small 56-69-year group, the increase in depth fell short of significance, most likely because of low power. After two AZD1222 doses, both the breadth and the depth of spike-specific TCRs were significantly higher than at day 0 and than in MenACWY recipients. Conclusions about previously exposed vaccinees are limited because only six or seven AZD1222 recipients were SARS-CoV-2 seropositive at baseline. Because no day 14 peak-response samples were available, repertoires were characterized only after the peak T cell response. Participants were mostly white British and included more females than males, and it was suggested by the authors that clonal diversity may have been underestimated. Vaccine-associated CD4 TCRs spanned the whole spike protein, with dominant responses in regions 160-218 and 743-854.

The sample's time point, from its label and the paper: about 28 days (+/-7) after the second vaccine dose. AZD1222 recipients given second doses at about 4 weeks or at about 12 weeks were pooled, since spike-specific TCR depth and breadth were not found to differ between the two schedules. Samples from vaccinated people were obtained from the UK trials COV001 and COV002, which included a single-blind randomized controlled phase 2/3 trial of AZD1222 (ChAdOx1 nCoV-19) in healthy adults. For TCRbeta chain sequencing, PBMC samples were collected from trial participants at day 0 and at day 28 after the second dose. The CDR3, cysteine through phenylalanine, is 10 amino acids long. The DNA shown is the 30-base CDR3, in frame from base 1. V and J are truncated by 7 bases and 6 bases respectively, leaving an intervening sequence of 4 bases. The germline V gene sets CDR1 to MDHEN and CDR2 to SYDVKM. Details on this clone: The target of this receptor is not known. No base quality information exists; no much larger clone differs at one position.

The CDR3 regions of human TCRbeta chains were analyzed by immunosequencing. Concerning the study's data processing: Repertoire TCRs were matched against a reference library of SARS-CoV-2-specific TCRs generated with the MIRA antigen-specificity platform. Breadth was defined as the fraction of unique TCRs that were SARS-CoV-2-associated, and depth was defined as the fraction of total T cells that were SARS-CoV-2-associated. Using the MIRA data, each spike-specific TCR was mapped to the spike region that the TCR reacts to and placed in a CD4 or CD8 class. Log10-transformed breadth and depth values were compared by one-way ANOVA with Sidak's multiple comparisons tests. Not all clones reach the TCRdb copy of this immuneACCESS table, which keeps in-frame sequences only. Checked studies attribute under half of the gap to unresolved V genes and leave the rest unexplained. V and J calls and clone size are those listed in that table; D and trimming were worked out from the DNA. The sample profile shows about 150,000 clones; more than 75% of them were found once. Clones ranked in the top ten supply about 2% of the sample.

The receptor chain draws on TRBV28 and TRBJ2-1; no D gene call is confident. The TCR comes from an adult who received the AZD1222 COVID-19 vaccine. The specimen was peripheral blood, collected 28 days after the second AZD1222 dose. The CDR3 amino acid sequence is: CASIGNEQFF. The bases are TGTGCCAGCATCGGCAATGAGCAGTTCTTC.